This TCR beta chain was identified during a study of blood T cells in healthy people across ages. Notes on the study in general: Donor CMV status, an unknown factor, possibly confounded changes in expanded clonotypes. Among T cells, TCR beta diversity per million cells dropped roughly linearly as age rose.

Using a J-beta primer mix together with a sample-barcoded 5' primer, a second PCR was run for roughly 6 to 11 cycles. TCRdb recomputed calls from the 5' RACE reads with MiXCR, one row per CDR3 protein. The sample records about 1.6 million distinct CDR3 sequences, 30% to 40% being singletons. Germline V gene sequence: CDR1 KGHSH, CDR2 LQKENI. With 7 bases clipped from V and 2 bases from J, the junction kept 7 bases outside the gene matches. This CDR3 contains 14 residues. Points on this clonotype: Its antigen is as yet unknown.

Sample: blood. The chain carries TRBV18 and TRBJ2-7, with 8 bases identical to TRBD1. The receptor was isolated from a woman younger than 45 in good health. CDR3 bases: TGTGCCAGCTTCATTCAACAGGGGGCCTACGAGCAGTACTTC. Amino acid sequence: CASFIQQGAYEQYF.